Listed below are T cell receptor beta chains from one sample, sequenced in a study of blood T cell repertoires in COVID-19. Only in-frame clones appear in the TCRdb table, and some are missing; sequencing was by immunoSEQ multiplex PCR. In the table there are 100,000 to 150,000 clones, 65% to 90% of which are singletons. Sequencing input: peripheral blood. The receptors stem from a woman of 80 years or more with acute or convalescent COVID-19. Both conserved end residues are part of each CDR3. The order of the fields is CDR3 protein, CDR3 DNA, D gene, J gene, clone size, V gene. D genes are given only for firm matches. Part of the rows lack a size; the others show once, few, many or a class for expanded clones.

CASSVGVTDTQYF TGTGCCAGCAGCGTGGGCGTCACAGATACGCAGTATTTT NA TRBJ2-3 NA TRBV9
CASSVQGFGEQYF TGTGCCAGCAGCGTACAGGGGTTTGGCGAGCAGTACTTC TRBD1 TRBJ2-7 NA TRBV7-8
CASSGGGHPWTDTQYF TGTGCCAGCAGCGGGGGGGGACACCCTTGGACAGATACGCAGTATTTT NA TRBJ2-3 NA TRBV9
CASSLAAERGGYDTEAFF TGTGCCAGCAGCTTGGCTGCGGAACGGGGGGGTTACGACACTGAAGCTTTCTTT NA TRBJ1-1 few TRBV5-4
CASSRRNEQFF TGCGCCAGCAGCCGCAGAAATGAGCAGTTCTTC NA TRBJ2-1 once TRBV4-3
CASSEQGKNIQYF TGTGCCAGCAGTGAGCAGGGAAAAAACATTCAGTACTTC NA TRBJ2-4 NA TRBV6-1
CASSQGSYNEQFF TGTGCCAGCAGCCAAGGCAGTTACAATGAGCAGTTCTTC NA TRBJ2-1 NA TRBV14
CASRTGTGTYEQYF TGTGCCAGCAGAACCGGGACAGGGACTTACGAGCAGTACTTC TRBD1 TRBJ2-7 NA TRBV6-5
CASSLGGLGEAFF TGCGCCAGCAGCTTGGGGGGCCTCGGGGAAGCTTTCTTT NA TRBJ1-1 once TRBV5-1
CASSPWGLAGGYNEQFF TGTGCCAGCAGCCCTTGGGGTTTGGCGGGGGGGTACAATGAGCAGTTCTTC TRBD2 TRBJ2-1 NA TRBV9
CASSLRQATNEKLFF TGCGCCAGCAGCCTACGACAGGCTACTAATGAAAAACTGTTTTTT NA TRBJ1-4 NA TRBV4-1
CASSLNPSITNTEAFF TGTGCCAGCAGCCTAAACCCCTCGATAACTAACACTGAAGCTTTCTTT NA TRBJ1-1 NA TRBV3-1/TRBV3-2
CASSLGGQGKEKLFF TGCGCCAGCAGCTTGGGGGGACAGGGGAAGGAAAAACTGTTTTTT TRBD1 TRBJ1-4 NA TRBV5-1
CASSKIQGAFYNEQFF TGTGCCAGCAGTAAAATACAGGGGGCGTTTTACAATGAGCAGTTCTTC TRBD1 TRBJ2-1 NA TRBV2
CASSQQMNTEAFF TGTGCCAGCAGCCAACAGATGAACACTGAAGCTTTCTTT NA TRBJ1-1 NA TRBV7-2
CASSPTGVNTEAFF TGTGCCAGCAGCCCGACAGGGGTGAACACTGAAGCTTTCTTT TRBD1 TRBJ1-1 NA TRBV11-3
CSASSPGVRQPQHF TGCAGTGCTAGTTCGCCAGGGGTTCGGCAGCCCCAGCATTTT NA TRBJ1-5 NA TRBV20-1
CATPKLGQDRGLEAFF TGTGCCACCCCTAAACTAGGGCAGGACAGGGGGCTTGAAGCTTTCTTT TRBD1 TRBJ1-1 NA TRBV6-4
CASSSPAGSGNTIYF TGTGCCAGCAGCTCGCCGGCGGGGTCTGGAAACACCATATATTTT NA TRBJ1-3 NA TRBV28
CASFEGGVMNTEAFF TGCGCCAGCTTCGAGGGGGGGGTTATGAACACTGAAGCTTTCTTT NA TRBJ1-1 once TRBV5-1